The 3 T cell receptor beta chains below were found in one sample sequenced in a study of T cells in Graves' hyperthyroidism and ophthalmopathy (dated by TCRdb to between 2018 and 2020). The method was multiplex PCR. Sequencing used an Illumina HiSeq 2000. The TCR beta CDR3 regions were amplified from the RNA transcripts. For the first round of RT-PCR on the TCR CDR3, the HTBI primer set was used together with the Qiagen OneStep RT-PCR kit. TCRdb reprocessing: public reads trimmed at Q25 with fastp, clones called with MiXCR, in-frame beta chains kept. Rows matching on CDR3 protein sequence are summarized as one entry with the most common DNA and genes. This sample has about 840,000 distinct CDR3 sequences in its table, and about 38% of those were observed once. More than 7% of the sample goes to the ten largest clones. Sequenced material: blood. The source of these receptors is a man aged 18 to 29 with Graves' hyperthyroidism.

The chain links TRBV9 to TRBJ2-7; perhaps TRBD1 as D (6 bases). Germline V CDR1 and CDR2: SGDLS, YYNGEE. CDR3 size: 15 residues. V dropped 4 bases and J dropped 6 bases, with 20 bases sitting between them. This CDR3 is CASSKGIGGSTEQYF. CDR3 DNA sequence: TGTGCCAGCAGCAAGGGAATTGGGGGCTCGACCGAGCAGTACTTC.

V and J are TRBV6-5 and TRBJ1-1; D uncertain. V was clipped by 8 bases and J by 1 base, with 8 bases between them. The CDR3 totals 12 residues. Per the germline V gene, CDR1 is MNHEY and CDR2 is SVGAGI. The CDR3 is CASRKWNTEAFF. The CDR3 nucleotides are TGTGCCAGCCGGAAATGGAACACTGAAGCTTTCTTT.

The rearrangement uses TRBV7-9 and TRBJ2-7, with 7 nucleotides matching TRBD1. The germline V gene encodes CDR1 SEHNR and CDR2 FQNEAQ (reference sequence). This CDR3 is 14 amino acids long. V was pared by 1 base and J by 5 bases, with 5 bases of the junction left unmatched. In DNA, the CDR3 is TGTGCCAGCAGCTTAGTAACAGGGGCCCACGAGCAGTACTTC. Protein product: CASSLVTGAHEQYF.